This entry concerns a single T cell receptor beta chain. Its antigen is currently not known. The sample holds no much larger clone one base away, and base qualities are not on file. The sample comes from a study of shared clonotypes between healthy human individuals (TCRdb year 2020). About the investigation overall: A few men and a couple of women, aged 18 to 49 years, made up the cohort. Blood TCR repertoires of five healthy adults were deeply sequenced to estimate repertoire size and the extent of clonotype sharing between individuals. For each donor, CD4 naive and CD4 memory were each given three plates, CD8 naive was given two plates, and CD8 memory was given one plate. Different laboratories and diverse techniques were used to prepare libraries and sequence TCR repertoires, to increase sequencing depth and limit assay-specific biases. Each donor's leukapheresis produced roughly between roughly 0.85 and 10 billion PBMCs.

CDR3 length: 16 amino acids, cysteine to phenylalanine. Left in the record is the CDR3 DNA by itself, 48 bases read in frame from the first base. Based on the germline V gene, the CDR1 and CDR2 sequences are LGHNA and YNFKEQ. V is cut by 3 bases and J by 8 bases, and the space between the germline ends is 20 bases. The donors were healthy, HIV-negative adults with no recently reported acute infections or vaccinations. All donors were Caucasian adults living in Nashville, Tennessee, USA. Magnetic negative selection was used to enrich CD4+ T cells, after which naive cells were positively selected on CD45RA and the negative fraction became the memory subset. After blood collection by leukapheresis, PBMCs were isolated using Ficoll-Histopaque density gradient centrifugation and then cryopreserved in the vapor phase of liquid nitrogen. Analytical flow cytometry was used to check the purity and quantity of every magnetically sorted T cell population. Genomic DNA was isolated from each sorted fraction and quantified by UV absorbance on a Nanodrop 2000c.

Using the deep immunoSEQ assay, multiplex PCR amplified TCR CDR3 regions from genomic DNA. Extracted genomic DNA from each cell subset was spread evenly across all wells of several immunoSEQ 96-well plates, with each plate serving as a replicate. For sorted subsets, each replicate PCR was loaded with around 220 ng genomic DNA, equivalent to 25,000 to 35,000 T cell genomes. Purified libraries were measured with a Qubit 3.0 fluorometer, size-checked on a Bioanalyzer 2100, and measured again with the KAPA Library Quantification kit. Every immunoSEQ 96-well plate was sequenced on a dedicated single-read 150-cycle Illumina NextSeq 550 flow cell. The study's processing was this. The immunoSEQ output contained only junctional sequences without quality scores, so filtering could not match that applied to full-length reads. To assign V/J genes and CDR3, sequences were annotated against IMGT germline references using PyIR, a Python wrapper for IgBLAST v1.9. Reads were filtered out if the reads had weak V/J assignments (E-value above 1e-6), no CDR3, stop codons, out-of-frame junctions, or ambiguous translated residues. V3J clonotypes were defined by identical inferred V gene, J gene, and CDR3 amino acid sequence. To compute the percentage overlap between repertoires, the number of shared unique clonotypes was divided by the size of the smaller repertoire. Repertoire richness was assessed with RTK rarefaction, the Chao1 estimator, and Recon v2.1 estimates of unobserved clonotypes. Generation probabilities were computed with OLGA for all TCRbeta clonotypes obtained by the gDNA method from four donors. TCRdb re-hosts the immuneACCESS table, in-frame sequences only. Its copies lack some clones; in the studies checked, an unresolved V gene accounts for under half of them, and the cause for the rest is not known. That table gives V, J and clone size, and the DNA gave D and trimming. This sample is represented by about 2.3 million clones; 80% to 95% of them were singletons. The ten largest clones add up to 0.37% of the sample.

Study-level results and caveats: Even with the large sequencing depth, rarefaction of the sorted-subset datasets indicated that sequencing was incomplete. The small number of donors limited the genetic and exposure-history diversity represented. Larger estimated clonotype richness was generally found for naive subsets than for memory subsets. Pairwise subsampling indicated that sequencing depth was expected to affect the degree of clonotype sharing among donors. Sampling was restricted to blood, and TCR repertoires in tissue are likely to differ from TCR repertoires in blood. Clonotypes shared by all four sorted-subset donors showed higher generation probabilities than non-shared clonotypes. When several donors were compared, the shared fraction of clonotypes was around 5% for naive CD4, around 4% for naive CD8, 2% to 2.5% for memory CD4, and roughly 0.4% for memory CD8.

The TCR originated in a man between 18 and 35 years old in good health. Some clones in this sample may be carry-over from other donors' samples. Source material: naive CD4+ T cells from PBMCs. This specimen's cell subset or site label, per the study, means: CD45RA+ positively selected. Rearrangement joined TRBV4-2 to TRBJ2-1; the D gene is perhaps TRBD2, from 6 matching bases. The CDR3 corresponds to CASSHSGTSQIDEQFF. The bases read TGTGCCAGCAGCCACAGTGGGACTTCCCAGATCGATGAGCAGTTCTTC.